What follows are 20 T cell receptor beta chains derived from one specimen sequenced in a study of T cell repertoires in cytomegalovirus infection. Their antigens are not known. TCRdb ran MiXCR on the reads and lists one entry per CDR3 protein. The top ten hold over 12% of the sample, which has some 940,000 distinct CDR3 sequences, about a third seen once. Sequencing was performed on cultured CD8+ T cells from PBMCs, taken from culture after CMV antigen stimulation. Receptors originate from a human donor in good health (CMV status not recorded). Some clones in this sample may be carry-over from other donors' samples.

This chain uses TRBV10-3 with TRBJ2-1, with 12 nucleotides matching TRBD2. V lost 4 bases and J lost 8; bases outside the gene matches: 3. The CDR3 loop spans 14 amino acids. Germline values: CDR1 ENHRY, CDR2 SYGVKD. The CDR3 reads CAISGLAGDDEQFF. The CDR3, as DNA: TGTGCCATCAGTGGACTAGCGGGAGACGATGAGCAGTTCTTC.

This clonotype turned up a few times. The V and J genes are TRBV4-1 and TRBJ2-7, with 9 bases fitting TRBD2. Per germline, CDR1 MGHRA and CDR2 YSYEKL. Trimming at V came to 3 bases and at J to 2 bases, leaving 5 bases not matched to a gene. The CDR3 is made up of 15 amino acids. CDR3 DNA sequence: TGCGCCAGCAGCCAGCAAGCGGGGGGCCCCTACGAGCAGTACGTC. Its translation is CASSQQAGGPYEQYV.

Of note for this clonotype: Being one base from a much bigger clone, this may be a read error. The chain employs TRBV6-6 and TRBJ1-5, with D maybe TRBD1 (5 bases). The CDR3 contains 17 residues. Germline V gives CDR1 MNHNY, CDR2 SVGAGI (reference sequence). V shed 5 bases and J shed 0 bases, with 17 bases lying between them. DNA for the CDR3: TGTGCCAGCAGTACACCTTGGGGGACGGATAGCAATCAGCCCCAGCATTTT. The encoded protein is CASSTPWGTDSNQPQHF.

This clonotype has more than one count but fewer than ten. Here the CDR3 DNA reads TGTGCCAGCAGCCAAGGGGCCATTCAGTACTTC. It specifies CASSQGAIQYF. The rearrangement uses TRBV4-2 and TRBJ2-4, with D uncertain. The CDR3 contains 11 residues. Trimming pared 1 base from V and 9 bases from J, leaving 4 bases between. Germline CDR1 reads LGHNA; CDR2 reads YNFKEQ.

This clonotype was recorded at least ten times. V and J are TRBV7-2 and TRBJ2-3; 10 bases line up with TRBD2. Germline V lookup: CDR1 SGHTA, CDR2 FQGNSA. The V gene end was trimmed by 1 base and the J gene end by 5 bases; junction bases not matched to a gene: 12. The CDR3 contains 18 residues. CDR3 coding DNA: TGTGCCAGCAGCTTAGGCCTACTAGCGGGGAAACTGGAAGATACGCAGTATTTT. Protein: CASSLGLLAGKLEDTQYF.

This clonotype was picked up one time. The chain is built from TRBV10-3 and TRBJ2-7; the match to TRBD1 covers 7 bases. This CDR3 is built from 15 residues. Germline V gene sequence: CDR1 ENHRY, CDR2 SYGVKD. Unmatched junction bases numbered 11, after V lost 6 bases and J lost 3 bases. DNA for the CDR3: TGTGCCATCAGAGACCCAGCAGGGGACAGCTACGAGCAGTACGTC. Its translation: CAIRDPAGDSYEQYV.

In this sample, this clonotype turned up once. Sequence at one end of the junction differs from germline and may be a read error. This chain joins TRBV7-9 and TRBJ2-2; 12 positions agree with TRBD2. The CDR3 runs to 15 residues. Germline V CDR1 and CDR2: SEHNR, FQNEAQ (reference sequence). The CDR3 is CVSSASGGATGELFF. DNA for the CDR3: TGTGTCAGCAGCGCTAGCGGGGGGGCCACCGGGGAGCTGTTTTTT.

J is TRBJ2-2 and V is TRBV6-6, with TRBD2 identical over 8 bases. V lost 11 bases and J lost 0; bases outside the gene matches: 5. CDR3 length: 14 residues. Germline assignment: CDR1 MNHNY and CDR2 SVGAGI (reference sequence). This chain's CDR3 is CAAGLAANTGELFF. The CDR3, as DNA: TGTGCCGCCGGACTAGCTGCGAACACCGGGGAGCTGTTTTTT.

The V gene is TRBV7-4, the J gene TRBJ2-6; D might be TRBD2 (5 bases). The V gene's germline CDR1 is SGHVT and CDR2 SQSDAQ. The CDR3 length is 15 residues. Trimming removed 5 bases from V and 0 bases from J, with 8 bases in between. CDR3 DNA: TGTGCCAGCAGCCTCGGGATCTCTGGGGCCAACGTCCTGACTTTC. Translation gives CASSLGISGANVLTF.

This clonotype came up many times. V gene TRBV7-2 combines with J gene TRBJ1-5, with D possibly TRBD1 on 5 matching bases. Trimming took 1 base from V and 5 from J, leaving 15 bases between them. Germline V CDR1 and CDR2: SGHTA, FQGNSA. The CDR3 totals 16 residues. CDR3 nucleotide sequence: TGTGCCAGCAGCTTAGTGCGGGAGGGACGACATCAGCCCCAGCATTTT. Protein product: CASSLVREGRHQPQHF.

This clonotype was seen more than once but under ten times. The CDR3: CASSFIRDGNTIYF. The CDR3 DNA reads as TGTGCCAGCAGTTTCATCAGGGATGGAAACACCATATATTTT. The chain links TRBV28 to TRBJ1-3; possible D gene TRBD1, 5 bases. Germline assignment: CDR1 MDHEN and CDR2 SYDVKM. This CDR3 is built from 14 residues. V was shortened by 3 bases and J by 3 bases, with 9 bases between the two germline ends. The full variable domain, with the rest looked up from reference TRBV28 and TRBJ1-3, is DVKVTQSSRYLVKRTGEKVFLECVQDMDHENMFWYRQDPGLGLRLIYFSYDVKMKEKGDIPEGYSVSREKKERFSLILESASTNQTSMYLCASSFIRDGNTIYFGEGSWLTVV.

This chain uses TRBV14 with TRBJ1-6; the match to TRBD1 covers 9 bases. CDR3 length: 15 residues. Germline V CDR1 and CDR2: SGHDN, FVKESK. Trimming cost V 3 bases and J 7 bases; bases outside gene matches: 4. The chain's CDR3 is CASSHLTGGNSPLHF. The CDR3, as DNA: TGTGCCAGCAGCCACCTGACAGGGGGAAATTCACCCCTCCACTTT.

As DNA, the CDR3 is TGTGCCAGTAGTATAAGAGGGGGTTATCAGCCCCAGCATTTT. Encoded protein: CASSIRGGYQPQHF. This chain uses TRBV19 with TRBJ1-5; D perhaps matches TRBD1 (6 bases). Per the germline V gene, CDR1 is LNHDA and CDR2 is SQIVND (reference sequence). The CDR3 has 14 amino acids. Trimming shortened V by 2 bases and J by 5 bases, and 10 bases separated the two germline ends. Full variable domain (rest looked up from reference TRBV19 and TRBJ1-5): DGGITQSPKYLFRKEGQNVTLSCEQNLNHDAMYWYRQDPGQGLRLIYYSQIVNDFQKGDIAEGYSVSREKKESFPLTVTSAQKNPTAFYLCASSIRGGYQPQHFGDGTRLSIL.

J is TRBJ2-1 and V is TRBV19; 10 bases match TRBD1. Germline lookup yields CDR1 LNHDA and CDR2 SQIVND (reference sequence). V lost 3 bases to trimming and J lost 8 bases; unmatched junction nucleotides: 13. The CDR3 is 17 residues long. CDR3 in DNA: TGTGCCAGTAGTATGACAGGGGGCGCCTCAATCTTCGATGAGCAGTTCTTC. Its protein product is CASSMTGGASIFDEQFF. Supplemented by reference TRBV19 and TRBJ2-1, the full variable domain reads DGGITQSPKYLFRKEGQNVTLSCEQNLNHDAMYWYRQDPGQGLRLIYYSQIVNDFQKGDIAEGYSVSREKKESFPLTVTSAQKNPTAFYLCASSMTGGASIFDEQFFGPGTRLTVL.

The CDR3 region has the DNA TGTGCCACTCGACGATACGGCCCTGAAGCTTTCTTT. This codes for CATRRYGPEAFF. The rearrangement uses TRBV19 and TRBJ1-1; D gene unclear. Germline CDR1 LNHDA, CDR2 SQIVND (reference sequence). The length of the CDR3 is 12 residues. Trimming left V 10 bases short and J 6 bases short, with 15 bases between.

The genes are TRBV25-1 and TRBJ1-2, with a weak D call TRBD1 (5 bases). Germline loops: CDR1 MGHDK, CDR2 SYGVNS. The CDR3 spans 15 residues. The ends were cut back, 0 bases at V and 5 bases at J, with 13 bases in the middle. CDR3 region: CASSEYDSTGYGYTF. CDR3 DNA sequence: TGTGCCAGCAGTGAATATGATTCAACAGGTTATGGCTACACCTTC.

This clonotype has at least ten counts. This chain uses TRBV7-6 with TRBJ2-1, with D possibly being TRBD2 (5 bases). V shed 6 bases and J shed 7 bases, with 19 bases lying between them. Germline assignment: CDR1 SGHVS and CDR2 FNYEAQ. The CDR3 is 15 amino acids. CDR3 in DNA: TGTGCCAGCAGACAGATGGACGGGGAGAGAAATGAGCAGTTCTTC. Translated: CASRQMDGERNEQFF.

As regards this clonotype: One end of the junction is discordant with germline, which a read error may explain. The gene calls are TRBV6-5 and TRBJ1-5; no clear D. This CDR3 comprises 14 residues. Germline CDR1 and CDR2: MNHEY and SVGAGI. In DNA form, the CDR3 reads TGTGCCGGCAGTTACGCAACAGTGGGTCAGCCCCAGCATTTT. Amino acids: CAGSYATVGQPQHF.

J is TRBJ1-4 and V is TRBV6-8, with TRBD1 matching 8 bases. Germline V lookup: CDR1 MNHGY, CDR2 SAAAGT. This CDR3 has 17 residues. V gave up 0 bases and J gave up 7 bases; unmatched junction bases: 10. DNA for the CDR3: TGTGCCAGCAGTTACTCTCAGGGACAGGACCCAGGTGAAAAACTGTTTTTT. Protein sequence: CASSYSQGQDPGEKLFF.

This clonotype was found many times. The chain has TRBV6-1 and TRBJ1-5, with 10 bases aligning to TRBD1. CDR3 length equals 15 residues. Germline V lookup: CDR1 MNHNS, CDR2 SASEGT. After removal of 5 bases from V and 1 base from J, the junction contained 2 bases not matched to a gene. CDR3 bases: TGTGCCAGCAGTTGGGGACAGGGGAGCAATCAGCCCCAGCATTTT. As protein: CASSWGQGSNQPQHF.